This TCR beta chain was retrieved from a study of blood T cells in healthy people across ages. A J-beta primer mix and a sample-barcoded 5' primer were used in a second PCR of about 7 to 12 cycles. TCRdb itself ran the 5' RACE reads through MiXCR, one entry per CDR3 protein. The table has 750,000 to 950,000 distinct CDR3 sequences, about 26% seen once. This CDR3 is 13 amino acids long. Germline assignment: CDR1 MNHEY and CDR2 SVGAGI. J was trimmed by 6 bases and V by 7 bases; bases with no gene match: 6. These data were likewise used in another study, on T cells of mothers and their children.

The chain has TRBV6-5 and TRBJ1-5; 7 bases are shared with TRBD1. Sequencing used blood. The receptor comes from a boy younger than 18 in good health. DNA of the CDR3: TGTGCCAGCAATGACAGGGCCTTTCAGCCCCAGCATTTT. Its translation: CASNDRAFQPQHF.